This T cell receptor (beta chain) was found in a study of yellow fever vaccine responses in identical twins. One entry per CDR3 protein, called by TCRdb with MiXCR from the RT-PCR reads. The data contain 6,000 or so distinct CDR3 sequences, approximately 80% of them singletons. On this clonotype itself: Its specificity is unknown.

Broader study findings: Twins reportedly appeared to share part of their vaccine T cell response while keeping part individual.

The sequence came from a woman between 18 and 30 years old who received the yellow fever vaccine. Sample: T cells from blood (PBMCs), unsorted or a sorted subset (not recorded which), taken before or after yellow fever vaccination (not recorded which).

The CDR3 here is CASSWMSSYNSPLHF. DNA for the CDR3: TGTGCCAGCAGTTGGATGAGCTCCTATAATTCACCCCTCCACTTT. The chain joins TRBV12-3 or TRBV12-4 to TRBJ1-6; D gene unclear. The CDR3 has 15 residues. Trimming cost V 4 bases and J 0 bases, with 7 bases left between them.